The source of this T cell receptor beta chain is a study of response to subunit inactivated influenza vaccine. The V end was cut by 7 bases, the J end by 6 bases, with 8 bases between. Looked up from germline, CDR1 is MNHNS and CDR2 is SASEGT. This CDR3 is built from 11 residues. One entry per CDR3 protein results from TCRdb running MiXCR on the RT-PCR reads. This table holds more than 550,000 distinct CDR3 sequences, about 11% found once. The same sample was also used in a study of T cells expressing NK-cell markers. Per that paper: Generation of TCR beta cDNA was performed by 5'RACE template switching incorporating UMIs.

The source of this sequence is a man in his forties or fifties who received an inactivated influenza vaccine. Sample: PBMCs from blood, taken on the day of vaccination. The genes are TRBV6-1 and TRBJ2-3; unclear D gene. CDR3 loop: CASIVVDTQYF. In DNA, the CDR3 is TGTGCCAGCATCGTTGTGGATACGCAGTATTTT.